Included here is one T cell receptor beta chain sequence, with context. The antigen is unknown. The entry originates in a study of blood T cells in healthy people across ages. General study points: Age advanced and TCR beta diversity per million T cells fell, roughly linearly.

The second PCR ran roughly 6 to 11 cycles with a sample-barcoded 5' primer and J-beta primers. TCRdb re-analysed the 5' RACE reads in MiXCR, keeping a single row per CDR3 protein. Among under 800,000 distinct CDR3 sequences, around 46% were seen once, and the ten largest hold 20% to 25%. The CDR3 contains 18 residues. The trim removed 2 bases at V and 3 bases at J, leaving 15 bases unmatched. Per the germline V gene, CDR1 is DFQATT and CDR2 is SNEGSKA (reference sequence). Healthy Russian Caucasian donors spanned ages about 6 to 100 years. This chain links TRBV20-1 with TRBJ2-4; TRBD1 matches at 8 bases. This sequence was found in a woman aged 60-70 years in good health. The sample was blood. DNA for the CDR3: TGCAGTGCTAGACCGCTTCAGGGACAGGTGGGGCGCAAAAACATTCAGTACTTC. This codes for CSARPLQGQVGRKNIQYF.